This T cell receptor (beta chain) was sequenced for a study of T cells after yellow fever vaccination. Study-level results: Reappearance after the booster was seen for most primary-vaccination clones, at 96% CD4 and more than 80% CD8.

Germline V lookup: CDR1 SGHRS, CDR2 YFSETQ. J lost 3 bases, V lost 6 bases, and 6 bases had no gene match. This CDR3 has 14 residues. This clonotype was seen many times. Its antigen is still unknown. MiXCR, applied by TCRdb to the 5' RACE reads, yields one record per CDR3 protein. This table has approximately 350,000 distinct CDR3 sequences, 11% appearing once. The sequence came from a man between 18 and 35 years old who received the YFV17D yellow fever vaccine. The chain carries TRBV5-1 and TRBJ2-1; 7 bases are a match to TRBD2. Here the sequenced sample was PBMCs, taken on the day of the first yellow fever vaccination. The CDR3 loop reads CASTVRGGYNEQFF. The CDR3, as DNA: TGCGCCAGCACGGTCCGCGGGGGCTACAATGAGCAGTTCTTC.